A selection of T cell receptor beta chains follows, all from one sample in a study of shared clonotypes between healthy human individuals. Some clones are missing from TCRdb's copy, which holds only in-frame ones; the method was immunoSEQ multiplex PCR. The sample carries some 2,100,000 clones, around 95% recorded once. Sequencing used naive CD4+ T cells sorted from blood. The source is a man between 18 and 29 years old in good health. Both conserved end residues are part of each CDR3. The D gene is left open where the match is weak. Size is stated for part of the rows, as once, few or many counts, or as a class when the clone is expanded.

clone size: -
J gene: TRBJ2-1
CDR3 length: 14
D gene: -
V gene: TRBV5-1
CDR3 DNA: TGCGCCAGCAGCTTGGCATTGTTGGAAGGTGAGCAGTTCTTC
CDR3 protein: CASSLALLEGEQFF

clone size: -
J gene: TRBJ2-5
CDR3 length: 15
D gene: TRBD1
V gene: TRBV6-5
CDR3 DNA: TGTGCCAGCAGTTACTCCGGACAGGGGTTGGAGACCCAGTACTTC
CDR3 protein: CASSYSGQGLETQYF

clone size: -
J gene: TRBJ1-4
CDR3 length: 14
D gene: TRBD1
V gene: TRBV18
CDR3 DNA: TGTGCCAGCAGAGCGGGACAGGCAAATGAAAAACTGTTTTTT
CDR3 protein: CASRAGQANEKLFF

clone size: -
J gene: TRBJ2-2
CDR3 length: 17
D gene: -
V gene: TRBV5-4
CDR3 DNA: TGTGCCAGCAGCTTGTCTTTCCCTTTTCGCGGCACCGGGGAGCTGTTTTTT
CDR3 protein: CASSLSFPFRGTGELFF

clone size: -
J gene: TRBJ2-7
CDR3 length: 12
D gene: -
V gene: TRBV14
CDR3 DNA: TGTGCCAGCAGCCGAGTGTTCTACGAGCAGTACTTC
CDR3 protein: CASSRVFYEQYF

clone size: -
J gene: TRBJ1-1
CDR3 length: 14
D gene: TRBD1
V gene: TRBV30
CDR3 DNA: TGTGCCTGGAGGCTACAGGGGGGGAACACTGAAGCTTTCTTT
CDR3 protein: CAWRLQGGNTEAFF

clone size: -
J gene: TRBJ2-1
CDR3 length: 18
D gene: TRBD2
V gene: TRBV29-1
CDR3 DNA: TGCAGCGTTGGTGGGACTAGCGGGACGTCTCGGACCTACAATGAGCAGTTCTTC
CDR3 protein: CSVGGTSGTSRTYNEQFF

clone size: -
J gene: TRBJ2-3
CDR3 length: 14
D gene: -
V gene: TRBV7-8
CDR3 DNA: TGTGCCAGCAGCTTAGCGGCCATCACAGATACGCAGTATTTT
CDR3 protein: CASSLAAITDTQYF

clone size: -
J gene: TRBJ2-7
CDR3 length: 15
D gene: TRBD2
V gene: TRBV6-9
CDR3 DNA: TGTGCCAGCAGTTATGTTCAGCGGGAGCCTTACGAGCAGTACTTC
CDR3 protein: CASSYVQREPYEQYF

clone size: -
J gene: TRBJ1-4
CDR3 length: 15
D gene: -
V gene: TRBV7-9
CDR3 DNA: TGTGCCAGCAGCTCGACAGGCCTCACGAATGAAAAACTGTTTTTT
CDR3 protein: CASSSTGLTNEKLFF

clone size: -
J gene: TRBJ2-7
CDR3 length: 16
D gene: -
V gene: TRBV6-1
CDR3 DNA: TGTGCCAGCAGTGAACCACGCCGAGGCAGGGGAATTGAGCAGTACTTC
CDR3 protein: CASSEPRRGRGIEQYF

clone size: once
J gene: TRBJ2-2
CDR3 length: 12
D gene: -
V gene: TRBV7-9
CDR3 DNA: TGTGCCAGCAGCTTAGGGACCCGGGAGCTGTTTTTT
CDR3 protein: CASSLGTRELFF

clone size: once
J gene: TRBJ1-3
CDR3 length: 16
D gene: TRBD1
V gene: TRBV18
CDR3 DNA: TGTGCCAGCTCACCTGACAGGGTCAGCTCTGGAAACACCATATATTTT
CDR3 protein: CASSPDRVSSGNTIYF

clone size: -
J gene: TRBJ2-7
CDR3 length: 14
D gene: TRBD1
V gene: TRBV5-1
CDR3 DNA: TGCGCCAGCAGCACCCGGGACAGTTCCTACGAGCAGTACTTC
CDR3 protein: CASSTRDSSYEQYF

clone size: -
J gene: TRBJ2-2
CDR3 length: 16
D gene: -
V gene: TRBV10-3
CDR3 DNA: TGTGCCATCAAAGACGGCGCAGGGGCGAACACCGGGGAGCTGTTTTTT
CDR3 protein: CAIKDGAGANTGELFF

clone size: -
J gene: TRBJ2-2
CDR3 length: 16
D gene: TRBD1
V gene: TRBV5-1
CDR3 DNA: TGCGCCAGCAGCTTGTTTGGGACAGAATTAGCCGGGGAGCTGTTTTTT
CDR3 protein: CASSLFGTELAGELFF

clone size: -
J gene: TRBJ1-2
CDR3 length: 15
D gene: -
V gene: TRBV2
CDR3 DNA: TGTGCCACGGCGGTAGGGGACGATTCCCCCTATGGCTACACCTTC
CDR3 protein: CATAVGDDSPYGYTF

clone size: once
J gene: TRBJ2-5
CDR3 length: 15
D gene: -
V gene: TRBV18
CDR3 DNA: TGTGCCAGCTCACCCCCCGTGACAGTACAAGAGACCCAGTACTTC
CDR3 protein: CASSPPVTVQETQYF

clone size: -
J gene: TRBJ2-6
CDR3 length: 12
D gene: -
V gene: TRBV25-1
CDR3 DNA: TGTGCCAGTCAAGCTGGGGCCAACGTCCTGACTTTC
CDR3 protein: CASQAGANVLTF

clone size: -
J gene: TRBJ2-7
CDR3 length: 18
D gene: TRBD1
V gene: TRBV27
CDR3 DNA: TGTGCCAGCAGTAGGCAGGGGGCTGTAGGCGGCAGCTCCTACGAGCAGTACTTC
CDR3 protein: CASSRQGAVGGSSYEQYF

clone size: -
J gene: TRBJ2-3
CDR3 length: 16
D gene: -
V gene: TRBV5-8
CDR3 DNA: TGTGCCAGCAGCTTGTGGCTGTCCACTAGCACAGATACGCAGTATTTT
CDR3 protein: CASSLWLSTSTDTQYF

clone size: -
J gene: TRBJ2-7
CDR3 length: 14
D gene: TRBD1
V gene: TRBV29-1
CDR3 DNA: TGCAGCGTTTCCCCCGGGACAGGGGGCTACGAGCAGTACTTC
CDR3 protein: CSVSPGTGGYEQYF

clone size: once
J gene: TRBJ2-7
CDR3 length: 14
D gene: -
V gene: TRBV7-2
CDR3 DNA: TGTGCCAGCAGCTCCGACTGGAGGGCCTACGAGCAGTACTTC
CDR3 protein: CASSSDWRAYEQYF

clone size: -
J gene: TRBJ1-1
CDR3 length: 13
D gene: -
V gene: TRBV28
CDR3 DNA: TGTGCAGTACGCGCGGGCCAGAACACTGAAGCTTTCTTT
CDR3 protein: CAVRAGQNTEAFF

clone size: few
J gene: TRBJ1-1
CDR3 length: 13
D gene: -
V gene: TRBV5-6
CDR3 DNA: TGTGCCAGCAGCTTGGGCAGGGGCACTGAAGCTTTCTTT
CDR3 protein: CASSLGRGTEAFF

clone size: -
J gene: TRBJ1-2
CDR3 length: 15
D gene: -
V gene: TRBV27
CDR3 DNA: TGTGCCAGCAGTTGGACAGATACCACATTCGAGGGCTACACCTTC
CDR3 protein: CASSWTDTTFEGYTF

clone size: -
J gene: TRBJ2-3
CDR3 length: 15
D gene: -
V gene: TRBV5-4
CDR3 DNA: TGTGCCAGCAGCTTGGAGGGACGAACCACAGATACGCAGTATTTT
CDR3 protein: CASSLEGRTTDTQYF

clone size: -
J gene: TRBJ1-4
CDR3 length: 17
D gene: -
V gene: TRBV5-8
CDR3 DNA: TGTGCCAGCAGCGCGGGAGAGTCAGGCTTAGGCAATGAAAAACTGTTTTTT
CDR3 protein: CASSAGESGLGNEKLFF

clone size: -
J gene: TRBJ1-1
CDR3 length: 15
D gene: -
V gene: TRBV5-8
CDR3 DNA: TGTGCCAGCAGCTTGGATGGACAGCCGAACACTGAAGCTTTCTTT
CDR3 protein: CASSLDGQPNTEAFF

clone size: -
J gene: TRBJ2-2
CDR3 length: 12
D gene: -
V gene: TRBV19
CDR3 DNA: TGTGCCAGTGGAACAGCCACCGGGGAGCTGTTTTTT
CDR3 protein: CASGTATGELFF

clone size: -
J gene: TRBJ2-7
CDR3 length: 12
D gene: TRBD2
V gene: TRBV7-9
CDR3 DNA: TGTGCCAGCAGCAGTCCTAGCGGGGGGCCCATCTTC
CDR3 protein: CASSSPSGGPIF

clone size: -
J gene: TRBJ1-5
CDR3 length: 15
D gene: TRBD1
V gene: TRBV18
CDR3 DNA: TGTGCCAGCTCAGGGACAGGGGGCGCAGGTCAGCCCCAGCATTTT
CDR3 protein: CASSGTGGAGQPQHF

clone size: few
J gene: TRBJ1-4
CDR3 length: 15
D gene: -
V gene: TRBV7-2
CDR3 DNA: TGTGCCAGCAGCTGGAAGGTGGCGCCGGGAGAAAAACTGTTTTTT
CDR3 protein: CASSWKVAPGEKLFF

clone size: -
J gene: TRBJ2-1
CDR3 length: 15
D gene: TRBD1
V gene: TRBV6-5
CDR3 DNA: TGTGCCAGCACCTTCCGACAGGGGAAAAACAATGAGCAGTTCTTC
CDR3 protein: CASTFRQGKNNEQFF

clone size: -
J gene: TRBJ2-3
CDR3 length: 15
D gene: -
V gene: TRBV10-3
CDR3 DNA: TGTGCCATCAGTGAGAAAGGGGTTGCCACAGATACGCAGTATTTT
CDR3 protein: CAISEKGVATDTQYF

clone size: -
J gene: TRBJ2-4
CDR3 length: 14
D gene: -
V gene: TRBV27
CDR3 DNA: TGTGCCAGCAGTGGAACCTCGGCCAAAAACATTCAGTACTTC
CDR3 protein: CASSGTSAKNIQYF

clone size: -
J gene: TRBJ2-7
CDR3 length: 15
D gene: -
V gene: TRBV5-1
CDR3 DNA: TGCGCCAGCAGCTTGGGGTTAGCGGCCTCCTACGAGCAGTACTTC
CDR3 protein: CASSLGLAASYEQYF

clone size: -
J gene: TRBJ2-5
CDR3 length: 16
D gene: TRBD1
V gene: TRBV18
CDR3 DNA: TGTGCCAGCTCACCACCGCGGACAGGGGGCGAAGAGACCCAGTACTTC
CDR3 protein: CASSPPRTGGEETQYF

clone size: once
J gene: TRBJ1-2
CDR3 length: 16
D gene: TRBD1
V gene: TRBV9
CDR3 DNA: TGTGCCAGCAGCGGGGGACAGGGTGTAGGGCATTATGGCTACACCTTC
CDR3 protein: CASSGGQGVGHYGYTF

clone size: -
J gene: TRBJ1-1
CDR3 length: 13
D gene: TRBD1
V gene: TRBV6-5
CDR3 DNA: TGTGCCAGCCAGGGACAGGGGCTCACTGAAGCTTTCTTT
CDR3 protein: CASQGQGLTEAFF

clone size: -
J gene: TRBJ2-3
CDR3 length: 14
D gene: TRBD2
V gene: TRBV18
CDR3 DNA: TGTGCCAGCTCAAGCTTAGCGGGAGGGGATACGCAGTATTTT
CDR3 protein: CASSSLAGGDTQYF